Reported below is one TCR beta chain. Antigen unknown. This cohort consisted of healthy bone marrow donors. The PCR contained 60 Vbeta and 13 Jbeta primers. Profiling relied on immunoSEQ multiplex PCR, and the TCRdb table lists in-frame clones only, not all of them. Found here are 110,000 or so clones, 80% of them singletons; the top ten hold roughly 6.9%. The V gene's germline CDR1 is SGHRS and CDR2 YFSETQ. This CDR3 has 13 residues. Trimming removed 3 bases from V and 5 bases from J, with 11 bases in between. This entry comes from a study of cytomegalovirus exposure and HLA in healthy donors. Whole-study results and caveats: Later on, a genetic analysis was performed. It linked a missense variant in DCLRE1C with V- and J-gene trimming of TCR beta. Reported findings show TCR beta sequences accurately forecast HLA-A and HLA-B alleles in most subjects. Later work showed greater clonal expansion in HLA-associated TCR beta chains than in equally common others.

The specimen was PBMCs. The TCR originated in a man under 40 in good health and CMV-seropositive. This chain connects TRBV5-1 to TRBJ1-1; unclear D gene. CDR3 bases: TGCGCCAGCAGCTATGAGGGAGAAACTGAAGCTTTCTTT. Translation: CASSYEGETEAFF.